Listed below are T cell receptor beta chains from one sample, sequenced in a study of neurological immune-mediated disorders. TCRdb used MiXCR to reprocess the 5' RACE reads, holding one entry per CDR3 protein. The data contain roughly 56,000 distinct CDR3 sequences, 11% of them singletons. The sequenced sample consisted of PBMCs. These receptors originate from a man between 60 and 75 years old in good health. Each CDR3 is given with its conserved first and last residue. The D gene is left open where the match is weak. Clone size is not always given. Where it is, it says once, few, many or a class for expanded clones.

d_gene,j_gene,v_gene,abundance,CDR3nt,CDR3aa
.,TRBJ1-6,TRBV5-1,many,TGCGCCAGCAGCCCCCAGCGCGACACGTCACCCCTCCACTTT,CASSPQRDTSPLHF
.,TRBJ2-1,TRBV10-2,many,TGCGCCAGCAGTGAGAAGGCGGGGGACAGTGCCAATGAGCAGTTCTTC,CASSEKAGDSANEQFF
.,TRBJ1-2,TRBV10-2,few,TGCGCCAGCAATTTCGACGGACCCTATGGCTACACCTTC,CASNFDGPYGYTF
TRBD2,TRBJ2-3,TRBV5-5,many,TGTGCCAGCAGCCTGACTAGCGGGGGGGTTACAGATACGCAGTATTTT,CASSLTSGGVTDTQYF
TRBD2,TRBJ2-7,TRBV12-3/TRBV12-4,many,TGTGCCAGCAGCCCGGGGGGGCCCTTATCCTACGAGCAGTACTTC,CASSPGGPLSYEQYF
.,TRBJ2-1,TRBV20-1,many,TGCAGTGCTAGTGTGGGGGCCTGGGACAATGAGCAGTTCTTC,CSASVGAWDNEQFF
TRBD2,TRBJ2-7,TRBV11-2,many,TGTGCCAGCAGCTTGAGGGCGGGGGCCTACGAGCAGTACTTC,CASSLRAGAYEQYF
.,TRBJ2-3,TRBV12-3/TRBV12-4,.,TGTGCCAGCGAATCCGCCGGAAGGGCCTGGGATACGCAGTATTTT,CASESAGRAWDTQYF
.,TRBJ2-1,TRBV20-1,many,TGCAGTGCTCCAAAGGGGGGGCGGGGAAACGCCTACAATGAGCAGTTCTTC,CSAPKGGRGNAYNEQFF
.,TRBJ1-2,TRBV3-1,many,TGTGCCAGCAGCGTAGGACTCTATGGCTACACCTTC,CASSVGLYGYTF
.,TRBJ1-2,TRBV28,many,TGTGCCAGCAGCCGAGGTATTTTGGGCTACACCTTC,CASSRGILGYTF
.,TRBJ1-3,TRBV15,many,TGTGCCACCAGCAGAGATTTGGGGATCTCAGAAAACACCATATATTTT,CATSRDLGISENTIYF
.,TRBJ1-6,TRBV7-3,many,TGTGCCAGCAGCTTAAACCCTATAGGGGCTAGCTCCTATAATTCACCCCTCCACTTT,CASSLNPIGASSYNSPLHF
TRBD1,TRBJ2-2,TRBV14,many,TGTGCCAGCAGCCACTTAACAGGGGCCGGGGAGCTGTTTTTT,CASSHLTGAGELFF
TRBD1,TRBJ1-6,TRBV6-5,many,TGTGCCAGCAGTTACGGAGGGACAGGGGGACAACCCCTCCACTTT,CASSYGGTGGQPLHF
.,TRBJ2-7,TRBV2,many,TGTGCCAGCACACCTCGGGAGGGGACAGGGCTGTACGAGCAGTACTTC,CASTPREGTGLYEQYF
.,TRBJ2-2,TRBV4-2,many,TGTGCCAGCAGCCAGGTGATCACCGGGGAGCTGTTTTTT,CASSQVITGELFF